This entry describes one TCR beta chain. The data were obtained in a study of blood T cell repertoires in COVID-19. Across the study: Samples came from the United States, Italy and Spain, spanning acute and convalescent COVID-19. Sources were T cells, B-cell-depleted T cells, or PBMCs; the material itself was cDNA or gDNA.

Germline V gene data show CDR1 as MDHEN and CDR2 as SYDVKM. This CDR3 comprises 14 residues. The ends lost 6 bases at V and 5 bases at J; junction bases unmatched: 4. Produced via immunoSEQ multiplex PCR; TCRdb's table is partial and in-frame only. The top ten clones hold approximately 10% of a sample with some 130,000 clones, roughly 86% of them seen once. This clonotype was obtained from a woman in her 70s with COVID-19, enrolled during active disease. The sequencing input was peripheral blood. V is TRBV28 and J is TRBJ1-5, with 10 bases that match TRBD1. CDR3 bases: TGTGCCAGCAGCCTCGACAGGGGGCATCAGCCCCAGCATTTT. The encoded protein is CASSLDRGHQPQHF. Complete variable domain (other parts from reference TRBV28 and TRBJ1-5): DVKVTQSSRYLVKRTGEKVFLECVQDMDHENMFWYRQDPGLGLRLIYFSYDVKMKEKGDIPEGYSVSREKKERFSLILESASTNQTSMYLCASSLDRGHQPQHFGDGTRLSIL.